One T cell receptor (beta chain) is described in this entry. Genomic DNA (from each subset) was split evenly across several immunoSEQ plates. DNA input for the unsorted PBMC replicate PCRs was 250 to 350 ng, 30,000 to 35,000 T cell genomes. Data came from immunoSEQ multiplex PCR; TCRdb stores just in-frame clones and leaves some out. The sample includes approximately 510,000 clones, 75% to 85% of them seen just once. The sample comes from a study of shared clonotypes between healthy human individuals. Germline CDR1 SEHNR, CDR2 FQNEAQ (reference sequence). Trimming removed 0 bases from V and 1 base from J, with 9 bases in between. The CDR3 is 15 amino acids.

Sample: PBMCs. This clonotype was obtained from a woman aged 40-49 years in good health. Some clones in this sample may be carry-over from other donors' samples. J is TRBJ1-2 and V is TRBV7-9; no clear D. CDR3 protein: CASSLAATDNYGYTF. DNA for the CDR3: TGTGCCAGCAGCTTAGCCGCAACCGATAACTATGGCTACACCTTC.